These 15 T cell receptor beta chains were all obtained from the same sample, sequenced in a study of technical replicates of blood from a few donors. Measured with immunoSEQ multiplex PCR; TCRdb has only the in-frame clones, and not every one. The sample includes 55,000 to 70,000 clones, 89% of them seen just once. The sequencing input was PBMCs. These receptors were obtained from a human donor in good health. Some clones in this sample may be carry-over from other donors' samples.

J is TRBJ2-2 and V is TRBV6-6, with D perhaps TRBD2 (7 bases). Trimming left V 8 bases short and J 7 bases short, with 14 bases between. In germline, CDR1 is MNHNY, CDR2 SVGAGI (reference sequence). The CDR3 sequence is 13 residues long. CDR3 DNA sequence: TGTGCCAGCTCGGGGGGCGCAAACGGGGAGCTGTTTTTT. This sequence encodes CASSGGANGELFF.

The chain's CDR3 is CASSYSGVEIVGGYTF. CDR3 coding DNA: TGTGCCAGCAGTTACTCAGGGGTAGAGATTGTGGGTGGCTACACCTTC. The chain carries TRBV6-6 and TRBJ1-2; weak D call: TRBD1 (5 bases). Germline V lookup: CDR1 MNHNY, CDR2 SVGAGI (reference sequence). The CDR3 has 16 residues. V was trimmed by 0 bases and J by 7 bases, leaving 18 bases between them.

This chain uses TRBV5-6 with TRBJ1-2; 7 nucleotides match TRBD1. The CDR3 covers 16 residues. CDR1 and CDR2 from the germline V gene are SGHDT and YYEEEE. V lost 5 bases and J lost 7; bases outside the gene matches: 17. The CDR3 is CASSTLSDRAFSGYTF. The CDR3 DNA follows: TGTGCCAGCAGTACCTTATCCGACAGGGCATTTTCTGGCTACACCTTC.

The rearrangement joins TRBV5-6 to TRBJ1-5; weak D call: TRBD1 (5 bases). In germline, CDR1 is SGHDT, CDR2 YYEEEE. Trimming removed 3 bases at V and 7 bases at J, with 14 bases between. The CDR3 loop spans 14 amino acids. The chain's CDR3 is CASSSSGIGQPQHF. The CDR3 DNA is TGTGCCAGCAGCTCATCAGGGATAGGGCAGCCCCAGCATTTT.

The chain joins TRBV6-5 to TRBJ2-7; weak D call: TRBD2 (7 bases). CDR3 length: 16 amino acids. Germline V lookup: CDR1 MNHEY, CDR2 SVGAGI. Trimming shortened V by 3 bases and J by 4 bases, and 19 bases separated the two germline ends. CDR3: CASSYLVGGAIYEQYF. The CDR3 DNA follows: TGTGCCAGCAGTTATTTAGTAGGGGGGGCTATTTACGAGCAGTACTTC.

The chain couples TRBV5-1 to TRBJ2-7; TRBD1 is a possible D gene (5 bases). This CDR3 is built from 13 residues. The germline V and J ends were trimmed by 5 bases and 6 bases, with 15 bases remaining between them. Germline values: CDR1 SGHRS, CDR2 YFSETQ. The DNA for the CDR3 is TGCGCCAGCAGACCAGACAGCCTGGGCGAGCAGTACTTC. Encoded protein: CASRPDSLGEQYF.

V and J are TRBV2 and TRBJ2-2; 7 bases match TRBD1. Unmatched junction bases numbered 11, after V lost 6 bases and J lost 4 bases. In germline, CDR1 is SNHLY, CDR2 FYNNEI. The CDR3 sequence is 16 residues long. The CDR3: CASRRSDRASTGELFF. As DNA, the CDR3 is TGTGCCAGCAGGAGATCTGACAGGGCAAGCACCGGGGAGCTGTTTTTT.

The chain links TRBV27 to TRBJ1-3, with 10 bases matching TRBD1. The CDR3 has 16 amino acids. Germline CDR1 MNHEY, CDR2 SMNVEV (reference sequence). V shed 8 bases and J 4 bases; nucleotides not matched to a gene: 11. CDR3 sequence: CASRKTGGYSGNTIYF. The DNA of the CDR3 is TGTGCCAGCCGGAAGACAGGGGGCTATTCCGGAAACACCATATATTTT.

This chain joins TRBV6-1 and TRBJ2-4, with D maybe TRBD1 (6 bases). Trimming pared 0 bases from V and 2 bases from J, leaving 17 bases between. From germline, CDR1 is MNHNS and CDR2 SASEGT. The CDR3 is made up of 18 amino acids. CDR3 nucleotides: TGTGCCAGCAGTGAAGCCGCAGGGGTCTTCGTTACCAAAAACATTCAGTACTTC. Translated, it gives CASSEAAGVFVTKNIQYF.

The chain joins TRBV29-1 to TRBJ2-3, with 11 bases fitting TRBD2. The germline CDR1 and CDR2 sequences are SQVTM and ANQGSEA. The CDR3 is 15 amino acids. V lost 5 bases and J lost 2; bases outside the gene matches: 6. The CDR3 sequence: CSVPATSGVTDTQYF. CDR3 nucleotides: TGCAGCGTTCCGGCGACTAGCGGGGTCACAGATACGCAGTATTTT.

The V gene is TRBV19, the J gene TRBJ2-1; the D gene is possibly TRBD2 (6 bases). The V gene lost 5 bases and the J gene lost 3 bases, with 11 bases spanning the gap. This CDR3 is built from 14 residues. CDR1 and CDR2 from the germline V gene are LNHDA and SQIVND (reference sequence). This CDR3 reads CASSSGGVYNEQFF. The CDR3 DNA reads TGTGCCAGTAGTTCCGGGGGTGTCTACAATGAGCAGTTCTTC.

V is TRBV4-3 and J is TRBJ2-3; 8 bases align to TRBD2. The V and J ends lost 1 base and 5 bases, in that order; junction bases with no gene match: 8. Germline V gene lookup returns CDR1 LGHNA and CDR2 YSLEER. This CDR3 contains 16 residues. The CDR3 DNA follows: TGCGCCAGCAGCCAAGTCGACCGGGGGGGCGGAGATACGCAGTATTTT. This gives the protein CASSQVDRGGGDTQYF.

This sequence joins TRBV6-1 and TRBJ1-4; TRBD1 matches 8 bases. The germline V gene encodes CDR1 MNHNS and CDR2 SASEGT. The CDR3 runs to 17 residues. J gave up 0 bases and V 3 bases, and 6 bases lay outside the gene matches. CDR3: CASSEGQELATNEKLFF. The DNA of the CDR3 is TGTGCCAGCAGTGAGGGACAGGAGCTCGCAACTAATGAAAAACTGTTTTTT.

J is TRBJ2-5 and V is TRBV15; tentative D call: TRBD1 (6 bases). The ends were cut back, 0 bases at V and 5 bases at J, with 16 bases in the middle. Germline values: CDR1 LNHNV, CDR2 YYDKDF (reference sequence). The CDR3 is 16 amino acids. The CDR3 bases are TGTGCCACCAGCAGAGATTTACCAGGGGTTTACGAGACCCAGTACTTC. Amino acid sequence: CATSRDLPGVYETQYF.

The chain recombines TRBV7-3 with TRBJ2-7; TRBD2 agrees at 11 bases. The ends lost 5 bases at V and 5 bases at J; junction bases unmatched: 5. The CDR3 loop spans 14 amino acids. Per germline, CDR1 SGHTA and CDR2 FQGTGA. CDR3: CASSLTSGNHEQYF. The CDR3 region has the DNA TGTGCCAGCAGCCTGACTAGCGGGAATCACGAGCAGTACTTC.